This T cell receptor beta chain was sequenced during a study of T cells in Graves' hyperthyroidism and ophthalmopathy. Study at large: Before any treatment, at initial diagnosis, peripheral blood was collected.

The study's findings and limits: Stable hyperthyroidism was told apart from ophthalmopathy by a model built on 13 V-J features.

A patient was excluded if there was uncontrolled infection, other autoimmune disease, pregnancy or lactation. Diagnosis rested on symptoms, serum thyroxine and TRAb, thyroid ultrasound, and orbital computed tomography. V dropped 3 bases and J dropped 2; count of bases not matched to a gene: 11. The V gene's germline CDR1 is KGHDR and CDR2 SFDVKD. This CDR3 comprises 18 residues. For this clonotype: What it binds is unknown.

What was amplified from RNA transcripts were TCR beta CDR3 regions. The TCR CDR3 was amplified in a first-round RT-PCR using the HTBI primer set. One entry per CDR3 protein, called by TCRdb with MiXCR from the multiplex PCR reads. The table has 490,000 or so distinct CDR3 sequences, 20% to 25% seen once; the top ten hold 45% to 50%. Material: blood. The chain joins TRBV24-1 to TRBJ2-5; 10 bases are shared with TRBD2. This receptor was obtained from a woman aged 70 to 79 with Graves' ophthalmopathy. CDR3 sequence: CATSDASGSPLEQETQYF. The CDR3 DNA is TGTGCCACCAGTGATGCTAGCGGGAGCCCGCTCGAGCAAGAGACCCAGTACTTC.